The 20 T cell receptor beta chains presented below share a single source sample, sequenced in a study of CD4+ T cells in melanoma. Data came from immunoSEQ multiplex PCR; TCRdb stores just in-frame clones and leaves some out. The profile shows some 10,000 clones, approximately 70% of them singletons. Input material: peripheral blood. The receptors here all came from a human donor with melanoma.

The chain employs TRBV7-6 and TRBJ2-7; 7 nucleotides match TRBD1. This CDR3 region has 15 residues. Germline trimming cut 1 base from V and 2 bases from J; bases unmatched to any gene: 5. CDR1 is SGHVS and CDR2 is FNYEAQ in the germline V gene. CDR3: CASSLGQGLTYEQYF. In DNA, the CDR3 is TGTGCCAGCAGCTTAGGACAGGGCCTAACCTACGAGCAGTACTTC.

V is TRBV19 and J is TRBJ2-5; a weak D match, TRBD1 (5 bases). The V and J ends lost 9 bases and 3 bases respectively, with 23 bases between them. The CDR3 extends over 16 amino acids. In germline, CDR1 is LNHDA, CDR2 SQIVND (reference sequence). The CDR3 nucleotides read TGTGCCAGCACCCGGGCAGGCAGGGTTGGGGAAGAGACCCAGTACTTC. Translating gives CASTRAGRVGEETQYF. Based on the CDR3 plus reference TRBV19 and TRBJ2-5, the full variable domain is DGGITQSPKYLFRKEGQNVTLSCEQNLNHDAMYWYRQDPGQGLRLIYYSQIVNDFQKGDIAEGYSVSREKKESFPLTVTSAQKNPTAFYLCASTRAGRVGEETQYFGPGTRLLVL.

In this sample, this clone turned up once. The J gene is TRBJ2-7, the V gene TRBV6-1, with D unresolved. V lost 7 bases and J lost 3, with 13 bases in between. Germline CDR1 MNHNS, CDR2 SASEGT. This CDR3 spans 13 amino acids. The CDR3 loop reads CASNPQQLYEQYF. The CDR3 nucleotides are TGTGCCAGCAACCCGCAACAGCTCTACGAGCAGTACTTC.

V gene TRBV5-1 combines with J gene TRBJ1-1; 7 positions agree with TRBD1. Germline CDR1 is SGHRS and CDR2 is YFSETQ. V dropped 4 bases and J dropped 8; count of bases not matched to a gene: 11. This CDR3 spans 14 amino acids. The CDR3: CASSAEQGRQEAFF. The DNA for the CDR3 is TGCGCCAGCAGCGCAGAACAGGGGAGGCAGGAAGCTTTCTTT.

DNA for the CDR3: TGTGCCAGCAGCGAACAGGGCACGACCGCCTACGAGCAGTACTTC. Encoded protein: CASSEQGTTAYEQYF. The chain carries TRBV2 and TRBJ2-7; weak D call: TRBD1 (6 bases). The germline gives CDR1 SNHLY, CDR2 FYNNEI. The CDR3 sequence is 15 residues long. V was shortened by 6 bases and J by 2 bases, with 17 bases between the two germline ends.

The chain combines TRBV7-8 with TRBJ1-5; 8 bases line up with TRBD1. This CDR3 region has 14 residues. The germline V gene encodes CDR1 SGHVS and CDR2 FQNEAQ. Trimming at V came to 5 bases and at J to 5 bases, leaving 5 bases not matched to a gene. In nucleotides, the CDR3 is TGTGCCAGCAGCCCCGGACAGGGCGATCAGCCCCAGCATTTT. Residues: CASSPGQGDQPQHF.

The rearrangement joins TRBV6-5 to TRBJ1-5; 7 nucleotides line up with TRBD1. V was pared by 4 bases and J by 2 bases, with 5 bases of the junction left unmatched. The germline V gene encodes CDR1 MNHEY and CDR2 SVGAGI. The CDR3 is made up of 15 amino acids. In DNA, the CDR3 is TGTGCCAGCAGTTCGGAGGGGGCGGGCAATCAGCCCCAGCATTTT. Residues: CASSSEGAGNQPQHF.

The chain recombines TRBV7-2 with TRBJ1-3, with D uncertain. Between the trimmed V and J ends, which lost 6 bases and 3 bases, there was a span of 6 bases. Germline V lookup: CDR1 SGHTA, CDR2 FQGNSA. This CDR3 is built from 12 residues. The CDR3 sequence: CASSRSGNTIYF. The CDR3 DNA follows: TGTGCCAGCAGTCGAAGTGGAAACACCATATATTTT.

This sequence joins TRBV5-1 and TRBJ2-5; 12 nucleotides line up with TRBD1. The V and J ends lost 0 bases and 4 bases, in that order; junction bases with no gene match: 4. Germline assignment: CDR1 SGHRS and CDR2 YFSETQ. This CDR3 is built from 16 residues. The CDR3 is CASSLAGTGGGETQYF. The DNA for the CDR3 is TGCGCCAGCAGCTTGGCCGGGACAGGGGGCGGAGAGACCCAGTACTTC.

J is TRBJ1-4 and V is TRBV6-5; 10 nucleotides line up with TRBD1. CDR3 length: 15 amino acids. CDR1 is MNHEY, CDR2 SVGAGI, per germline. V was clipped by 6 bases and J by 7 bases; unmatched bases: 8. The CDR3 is CASRLLTGGFEKLFF. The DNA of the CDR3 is TGTGCCAGCAGGCTATTGACAGGGGGCTTTGAAAAACTGTTTTTT.

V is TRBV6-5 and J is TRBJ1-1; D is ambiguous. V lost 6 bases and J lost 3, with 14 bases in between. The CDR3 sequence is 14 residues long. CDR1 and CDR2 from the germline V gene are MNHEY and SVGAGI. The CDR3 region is CASSRTVADTEAFF. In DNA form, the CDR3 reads TGTGCCAGCAGCCGGACCGTGGCGGACACTGAAGCTTTCTTT.

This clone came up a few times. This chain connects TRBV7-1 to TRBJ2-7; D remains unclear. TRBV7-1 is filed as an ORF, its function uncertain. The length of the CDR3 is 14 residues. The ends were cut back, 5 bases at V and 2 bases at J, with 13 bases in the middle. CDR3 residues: CASSTQTGTYEQYF. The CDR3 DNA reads TGTGCCAGCAGCACCCAGACCGGAACCTACGAGCAGTACTTC.

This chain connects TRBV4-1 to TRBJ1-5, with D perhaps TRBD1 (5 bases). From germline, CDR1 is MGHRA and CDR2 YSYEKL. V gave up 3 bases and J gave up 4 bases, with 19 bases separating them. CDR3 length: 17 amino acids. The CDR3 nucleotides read TGCGCCAGCAGCCACACAACGGGGCAGAGGTTTAATCAGCCCCAGCATTTT. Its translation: CASSHTTGQRFNQPQHF.

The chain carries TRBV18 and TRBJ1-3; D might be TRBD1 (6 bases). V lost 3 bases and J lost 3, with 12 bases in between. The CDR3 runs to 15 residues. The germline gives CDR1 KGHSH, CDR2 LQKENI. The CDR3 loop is CASSPTGASGNTIYF. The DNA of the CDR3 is TGTGCCAGCTCACCTACGGGGGCGAGTGGAAACACCATATATTTT.

This CDR3 reads CASSTDRGAPYEQYF. Here the CDR3 DNA reads TGTGCCAGCAGCACGGACAGGGGGGCCCCCTACGAGCAGTACTTC. This chain uses TRBV7-9 with TRBJ2-7; the match to TRBD1 covers 10 bases. CDR1 is SEHNR, CDR2 FQNEAQ, per germline (reference sequence). V dropped 5 bases and J dropped 2; count of bases not matched to a gene: 6. This CDR3 has 15 amino acids. Complete variable domain (other parts from reference TRBV7-9 and TRBJ2-7): DTGVSQNPRHKITKRGQNVTFRCDPISEHNRLYWYRQTLGQGPEFLTYFQNEAQLEKSRLLSDRFSAERPKGSFSTLEIQRTEQGDSAMYLCASSTDRGAPYEQYFGPGTRLTVT.

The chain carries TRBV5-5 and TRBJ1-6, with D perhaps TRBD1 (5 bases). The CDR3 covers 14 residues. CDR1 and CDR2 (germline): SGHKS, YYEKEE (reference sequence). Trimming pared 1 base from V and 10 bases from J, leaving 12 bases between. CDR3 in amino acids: CASSLTGGGSPLHF. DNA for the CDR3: TGTGCCAGCAGCTTGACTGGGGGTGGGTCACCCCTCCACTTT. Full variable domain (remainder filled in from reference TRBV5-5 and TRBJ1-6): DAGVTQSPTHLIKTRGQQVTLRCSPISGHKSVSWYQQVLGQGPQFIFQYYEKEERGRGNFPDRFSARQFPNYSSELNVNALLLGDSALYLCASSLTGGGSPLHFGNGTRLTVT.

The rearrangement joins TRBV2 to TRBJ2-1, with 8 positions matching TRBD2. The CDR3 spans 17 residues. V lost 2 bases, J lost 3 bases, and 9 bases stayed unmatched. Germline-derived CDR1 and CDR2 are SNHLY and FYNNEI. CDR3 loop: CASSESLAGPDYNEQFF. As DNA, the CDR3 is TGTGCCAGCAGTGAATCATTAGCGGGACCAGACTACAATGAGCAGTTCTTC.

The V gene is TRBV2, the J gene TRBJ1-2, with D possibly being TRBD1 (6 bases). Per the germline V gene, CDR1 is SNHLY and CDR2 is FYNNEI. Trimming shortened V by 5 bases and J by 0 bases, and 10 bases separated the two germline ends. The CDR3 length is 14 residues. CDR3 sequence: CASSQQGANYGYTF. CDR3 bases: TGTGCCAGCAGTCAACAGGGCGCTAACTATGGCTACACCTTC.

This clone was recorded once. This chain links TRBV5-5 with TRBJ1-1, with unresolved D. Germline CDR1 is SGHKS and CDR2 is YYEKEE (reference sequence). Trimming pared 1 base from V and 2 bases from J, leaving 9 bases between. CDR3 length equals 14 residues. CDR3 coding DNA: TGTGCCAGCAGCTTGTCCGTGGGTAACACTGAAGCTTTCTTT. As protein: CASSLSVGNTEAFF.

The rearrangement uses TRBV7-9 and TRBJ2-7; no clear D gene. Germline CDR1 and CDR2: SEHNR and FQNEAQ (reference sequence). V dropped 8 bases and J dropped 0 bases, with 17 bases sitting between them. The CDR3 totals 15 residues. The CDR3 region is CASVRKGLNSYEQYF. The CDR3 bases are TGTGCCAGCGTCCGTAAGGGTCTTAACTCCTACGAGCAGTACTTC.